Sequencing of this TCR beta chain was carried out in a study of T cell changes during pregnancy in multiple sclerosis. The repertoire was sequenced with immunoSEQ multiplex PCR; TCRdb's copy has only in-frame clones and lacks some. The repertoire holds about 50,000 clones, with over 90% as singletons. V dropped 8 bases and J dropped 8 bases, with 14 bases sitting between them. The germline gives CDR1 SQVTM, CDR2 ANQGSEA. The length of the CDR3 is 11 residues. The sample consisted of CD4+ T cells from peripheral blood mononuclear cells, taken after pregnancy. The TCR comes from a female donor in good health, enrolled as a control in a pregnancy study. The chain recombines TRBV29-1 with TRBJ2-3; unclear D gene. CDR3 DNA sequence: TGCAGCCCACGCACTTCGGGTACGCAGTATTTT. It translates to CSPRTSGTQYF.